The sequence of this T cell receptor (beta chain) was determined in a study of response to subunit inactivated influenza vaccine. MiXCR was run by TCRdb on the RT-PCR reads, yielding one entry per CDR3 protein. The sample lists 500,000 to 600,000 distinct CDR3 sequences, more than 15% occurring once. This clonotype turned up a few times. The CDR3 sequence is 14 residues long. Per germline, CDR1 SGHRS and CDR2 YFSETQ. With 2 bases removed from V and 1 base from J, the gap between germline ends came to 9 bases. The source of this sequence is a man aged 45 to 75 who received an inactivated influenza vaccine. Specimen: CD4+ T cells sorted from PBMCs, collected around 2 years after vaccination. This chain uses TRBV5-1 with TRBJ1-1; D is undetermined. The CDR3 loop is CASSLQDKNTEAFF. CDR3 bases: TGCGCCAGCAGCTTACAAGACAAGAACACTGAAGCTTTCTTT.